This paragraph reports one T cell receptor beta chain. The entry originates in a study of OX40 agonist ivuxolimab in advanced cancers. Study overall: The study gave patients intravenous ivuxolimab at 0.01 to 10 mg/kg every 2 weeks. Two cutaneous melanoma patients and one hepatocellular carcinoma patient, three in all, had partial responses.

Method: immunoSEQ multiplex PCR; TCRdb's copy keeps in-frame clones and lacks some. The data show about 58,000 clones, with around nine tenths seen just once and 0.6% to 0.7% held by the top ten. The CDR3 totals 13 residues. With 6 bases clipped from V and 5 bases from J, the junction kept 4 bases outside the gene matches. Germline V gene sequence: CDR1 MNHEY, CDR2 SMNVEV (reference sequence). The material sequenced was CD4+ or CD8+ T cells sorted from blood, taken in a trial of the OX40 agonist ivuxolimab. This sequence originates from an adult with an advanced solid tumor such as melanoma, head and neck, liver or kidney cancer. This chain joins TRBV27 and TRBJ1-5; TRBD1 matches 7 bases. CDR3 in amino acids: CASRTGEYQPQHF. CDR3 nucleotide sequence: TGTGCCAGCAGAACAGGGGAATATCAGCCCCAGCATTTT.